Following are 16 T cell receptor beta chains from one sample sequenced in a study of CD8+CD57+ T cells in acquired aplastic anemia. All sequencing subjects had displayed CD8+CD57+ cell expansion on flow cytometry. Profiles of TCR beta VDJ and CDR3 were generated from a genomic DNA template. TCRdb re-called the reads with MiXCR, one entry per CDR3 protein. The repertoire has approximately 80,000 distinct CDR3 sequences, about three quarters of them found once; the top ten carry roughly 80%. What was sequenced was sorted CD4+, CD8+, or CD8+CD57+ T cells (not recorded which) from PBMCs. The receptors derive from a human donor with aplastic anemia.

This clonotype was found many times. The chain employs TRBV9 and TRBJ2-3; 9 nucleotides line up with TRBD2. Germline CDR1 reads SGDLS; CDR2 reads YYNGEE. The CDR3 consists of 15 residues. The junction had 3 bases not matched to a gene; V was cut back by 0 bases and J by 4 bases. The CDR3: CASSVVAGGPDTQYF. CDR3 coding DNA: TGTGCCAGCAGCGTAGTGGCGGGGGGGCCAGATACGCAGTATTTT. Looking up the rest from reference TRBV9 and TRBJ2-3 gives the full variable domain: DSGVTQTPKHLITATGQRVTLRCSPRSGDLSVYWYQQSLDQGLQFLIQYYNGEERAKGNILERFSAQQFPDLHSELNLSSLELGDSALYFCASSVVAGGPDTQYFGPGTRLTVL.

The genes are TRBV5-8 and TRBJ1-6, with D perhaps TRBD1 (6 bases). The germline V gene has CDR1 SGHTS and CDR2 YDEGEE. The CDR3 contains 14 residues. Trimming left V 4 bases short and J 8 bases short, with 13 bases between. The CDR3 sequence: CASSARDTYSPLHF. As DNA, the CDR3 is TGTGCCAGCAGCGCACGGGACACCTATTCACCCCTCCACTTT.

The rearrangement joins TRBV7-8 to TRBJ2-1, with TRBD2 identical over 9 bases. CDR1 is SGHVS, CDR2 FQNEAQ, per germline. V lost 5 bases and J lost 8; bases outside the gene matches: 13. This CDR3 comprises 16 residues. The CDR3 DNA reads as TGTGCCAGCAGCCCTTCGGGCGGGGGGGCGTTTTATGAGCAGTTCTTC. This gives the protein CASSPSGGGAFYEQFF.

This clonotype was picked up one time. This rearrangement joins TRBV5-1 to TRBJ2-1; no clear D gene. V gave up 4 bases and J gave up 0 bases, with 5 bases separating them. This CDR3 has 13 residues. Germline CDR1 reads SGHRS; CDR2 reads YFSETQ. CDR3 residues: CASSIDSYNEQFF. CDR3 nucleotides: TGCGCCAGCAGCATCGACTCCTACAATGAGCAGTTCTTC.

The rearrangement links TRBV6-4 to TRBJ2-3; 8 bases are a match to TRBD2. Germline lookup yields CDR1 MRHNA and CDR2 SNTAGT. J was trimmed by 2 bases and V by 6 bases; bases with no gene match: 7. The length of the CDR3 is 15 residues. Written as DNA, the CDR3 is TGTGCCAGCAGCGCCGGGGGGGGGGACACAGATACGCAGTATTTT. This codes for CASSAGGGDTDTQYF.

This clonotype was counted once. This chain uses TRBV19 with TRBJ2-3; D ambiguous. Trimming left V 4 bases short and J 0 bases short, with 5 bases between. The germline gives CDR1 LNHDA, CDR2 SQIVND (reference sequence). The CDR3 spans 13 residues. The CDR3 spells CASSTLSTDTQYF. Here the CDR3 DNA reads TGTGCCAGTAGTACCCTAAGCACAGATACGCAGTATTTT.

The gene calls are TRBV4-2 and TRBJ1-6; D may be TRBD1 (6 bases). Germline values: CDR1 LGHNA, CDR2 YNFKEQ. The length of the CDR3 is 15 residues. Deletions cut 4 bases from V and 7 bases from J, with 14 bases between. The CDR3 loop reads CASSPGGIYNSPLHF. DNA for the CDR3: TGTGCCAGCAGCCCCGGGGGCATTTACAATTCACCCCTCCACTTT.

Only a few counts were recorded for this clonotype. The chain is built from TRBV29-1 and TRBJ1-1; no firm D call. The V and J ends lost 4 bases and 5 bases respectively, with 14 bases between them. The CDR3 sequence is 13 residues long. CDR1 and CDR2 from the germline V gene are SQVTM and ANQGSEA. CDR3 protein: CSVGVAGGTEAFF. The DNA of the CDR3 is TGCAGCGTTGGAGTGGCAGGTGGGACTGAAGCTTTCTTT.

The chain carries TRBV10-3 and TRBJ2-7, with D maybe TRBD2 (6 bases). The CDR3 covers 12 residues. V lost 8 bases, J lost 3 bases, and 11 bases lay in between. Germline-derived CDR1 and CDR2 are ENHRY and SYGVKD. CDR3 loop: CAIAREDYEQYF. The CDR3, as DNA: TGTGCCATCGCCAGGGAGGACTACGAGCAGTACTTC.

The V gene is TRBV20-1, the J gene TRBJ2-7; maybe TRBD1 (6 bases). Trimming removed 5 bases at V and 1 base at J, with 15 bases between. CDR1 DFQATT and CDR2 SNEGSKA come from the germline V gene (reference sequence). The CDR3 is 14 residues long. In DNA, the CDR3 is TGCAGTGCTGGGGACACCGGAGGATCCTACGAGCAGTACTTC. Its translation is CSAGDTGGSYEQYF.

The chain couples TRBV19 to TRBJ2-2; perhaps TRBD2 as D (7 bases). Germline CDR1 LNHDA, CDR2 SQIVND (reference sequence). The CDR3 spans 14 residues. V was clipped by 10 bases and J by 0 bases, with 12 bases between them. The CDR3 DNA reads TGTGCCACCGGGGGGCAAACGAACACCGGGGAGCTGTTTTTT. It translates to CATGGQTNTGELFF.

The J gene is TRBJ2-7, the V gene TRBV7-8; 10 positions match TRBD1. The V and J ends lost 5 bases and 7 bases, in that order; junction bases with no gene match: 2. The CDR3 extends over 12 amino acids. Germline V CDR1 and CDR2: SGHVS, FQNEAQ. As DNA, the CDR3 is TGTGCCAGCAGCCGGACAGGGGGAGAGCAGTACTTC. This encodes CASSRTGGEQYF.

This clonotype has a handful of counts. The chain has TRBV24-1 and TRBJ2-3; D is uncertain. The CDR3 loop spans 15 amino acids. The germline V gene has CDR1 KGHDR and CDR2 SFDVKD. Trimming pared 4 bases from V and 4 bases from J, leaving 14 bases between. CDR3 sequence (DNA): TGTGCCACCAGTGAAGGACGGGCTAGTTCAGATACGCAGTATTTT. Translation: CATSEGRASSDTQYF.

The CDR3 coding sequence is TGTGCCAGTACGAGTGGACAGGGAGGCTCCGAGCAGTACTTC. This sequence encodes CASTSGQGGSEQYF. The V and J genes are TRBV19 and TRBJ2-7; 8 bases map to TRBD1. J lost 6 bases, V lost 7 bases, and 11 bases had no gene match. The CDR3 has 14 residues. Germline V gene data show CDR1 as LNHDA and CDR2 as SQIVND (reference sequence).

The J gene is TRBJ1-1, the V gene TRBV27, with D perhaps matching TRBD1 (5 bases). Germline CDR1 and CDR2: MNHEY and SMNVEV (reference sequence). This CDR3 is built from 17 residues. The V gene lost 0 bases and the J gene lost 0 bases, with 14 bases spanning the gap. CDR3 loop: CASSLSWQGLMNTEAFF. The CDR3 bases are TGTGCCAGCAGTTTATCATGGCAGGGACTGATGAACACTGAAGCTTTCTTT.

The gene calls are TRBV24-1 and TRBJ1-6; weak D call: TRBD1 (5 bases). There are 14 residues in the CDR3. Germline V gene sequence: CDR1 KGHDR, CDR2 SFDVKD. Trimming shortened V by 8 bases and J by 0 bases, and 7 bases separated the two germline ends. CDR3 loop: CATTGTSYNSPLHF. CDR3 sequence (DNA): TGTGCCACCACCGGGACCTCCTATAATTCACCCCTCCACTTT.